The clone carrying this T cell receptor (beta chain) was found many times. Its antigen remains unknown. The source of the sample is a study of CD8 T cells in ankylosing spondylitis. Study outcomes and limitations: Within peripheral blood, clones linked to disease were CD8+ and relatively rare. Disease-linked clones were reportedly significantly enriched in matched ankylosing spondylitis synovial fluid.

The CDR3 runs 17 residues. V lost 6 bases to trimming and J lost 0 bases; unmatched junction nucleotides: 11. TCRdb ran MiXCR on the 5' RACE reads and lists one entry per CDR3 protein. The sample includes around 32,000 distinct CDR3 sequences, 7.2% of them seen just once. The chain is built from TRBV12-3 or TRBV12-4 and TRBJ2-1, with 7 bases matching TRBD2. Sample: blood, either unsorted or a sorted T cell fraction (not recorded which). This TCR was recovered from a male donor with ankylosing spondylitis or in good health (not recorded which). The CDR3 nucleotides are TGTGCCAGCAGCACTCAGCGTGGCGGGAGCTCCTACAATGAGCAGTTCTTC. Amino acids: CASSTQRGGSSYNEQFF.